Sequencing of this TCR beta chain was carried out in a study of beta chain features in type 1 diabetes. Study-level information: Sorted cells numbering 95 million to 110 million were examined across all samples.

Comments on this clone: The antigen is unknown.

Broader study findings: For Type 1 diabetes patients, all four CD4+ subsets carried TCRB CDR3s that were moderately but significantly shorter.

The V gene's germline CDR1 is LGHNA and CDR2 YNFKEQ. This CDR3 spans 18 amino acids. The V gene lost 3 bases and the J gene lost 0 bases, with 17 bases spanning the gap. A CD45RO/CCR7/CD25/CD127/CD95/CD27 panel sorted naive, central memory, regulatory and stem cell-like memory CD4+ cells. Expressed TCRB transcripts were sequenced after all isolated RNA was converted to cDNA. TCRdb's copy holds only in-frame clones and misses some; the assay was immunoSEQ multiplex PCR. The data contain more than 95,000 clones, around a sixth of them singletons. Material: central memory CD4+ T cells from blood. This chain connects TRBV4-2 to TRBJ2-2; possibly TRBD2 for D (5 bases). The clonotype originates from a man aged 18 to 35 with type 1 diabetes. CDR3 coding DNA: TGTGCCAGCAGCCACTCGGGTGTTAGCGCCTCGAACACCGGGGAGCTGTTTTTT. Its protein product is CASSHSGVSASNTGELFF.